Sequencing of this T cell receptor gamma chain was carried out in a study of γδ T cells in repeated Plasmodium falciparum infection. Flow sorting of PBMC yielded separate Vgamma9/Vdelta2+ and Vdelta2-negative gammadelta T cell populations for bulk repertoire analysis. This clone was seen many times. A single base separates this from a much larger clone, so it may be a read error. TCRdb redid clone calling on the multiplex PCR reads using CATT. In the table there are tens of thousands of gamma-chain clones, approximately 1.4% of which are singletons. After removal of 5 bases from V and 4 bases from J, the junction contained 2 bases not matched to a gene. The CDR3 loop spans 11 amino acids. The V gene's germline CDR1 is EGSNGY and CDR2 YDSYNSKV.

This TCR was recovered from a pool of human donors (malaria-infected and uninfected, not separated). This chain uses TRGV2 with TRGJ1 or TRGJ2. Sequencing input: gamma-delta T cells from blood. CDR3 loop: CATWGYYKKLF. CDR3 in DNA: TGTGCCACCTGGGGCTATTATAAGAAACTCTTT.